The rows below give T cell receptor delta chains drawn from one sample of a study of gamma-delta T cells after stem cell transplantation. TCRdb re-called the RT-PCR reads with CATT. The sample includes just over 4,500 delta-chain clones, approximately 2% of them seen just once. The sequencing input was gamma-delta T cells. Every receptor here comes from a human donor. It is not recorded whose cells these are; they may come from a transplant donor. CDR3s include the opening cysteine and the closing phenylalanine or tryptophan. D genes are given only for firm matches. The size entry is marked missing in some rows and otherwise reads once, few, many or a size class.

V gene	clone size	J gene	D gene	CDR3 DNA	CDR3 protein
TRDV2	-	TRDJ1	TRDD3	TGTGCCTGTGACACTATCCTACGAGGTCCGGGGGATACGGAAGAACTCATCTTT	CACDTILRGPGDTEELIF
TRDV2	medium-sized	TRDJ2	TRDD3	TGTGCCTGTGACACCGTTGTGTCCCGGTCGGGGATACCCCTGGAGTTGACAGCACAACTCTTCTTT	CACDTVVSRSGIPLELTAQLFF
TRDV2	-	TRDJ1	TRDD3	TGTGCCTGTGACCAACTGGGGGATGTCCCTAAGTACGCCGATAAACTCATCTTT	CACDQLGDVPKYADKLIF
TRDV2	-	TRDJ1	-	TGTGCCTGTGACACCGTTGGGGGGTCAACCGATAAACTCATCTTT	CACDTVGGSTDKLIF
TRDV2	-	TRDJ1	-	TGTGCCTGTGAGCCTCTGGGGATCCCCAAGTACACCGATAAACTCATCTTT	CACEPLGIPKYTDKLIF
TRDV2	few	TRDJ1	TRDD3	TGTGCCTGTGGCCCCTCAACGGGGGATACGCGGGGCGATAAACTCATCTTT	CACGPSTGDTRGDKLIF
TRDV2	-	TRDJ1	TRDD3	TGTGCCTGTGACACTCTACTGGGGGATACGCCCTTGAACACCGATAAACTCATCTTT	CACDTLLGDTPLNTDKLIF
TRDV2	-	TRDJ1	TRDD3	TGTGCCTGTGACACCGTGGGGGATACCAGCGATAAACTCATCTTT	CACDTVGDTSDKLIF
TRDV2	medium-sized	TRDJ1	TRDD3	TGTGCCTGTGTCCTAGTGGGGGAGACCGATAAACTCATCTTT	CACVLVGETDKLIF
TRDV2	few	TRDJ1	TRDD3	TGTGCCTGTGACACCCTACTAGGGGATACGGAGAAACTCATCTTT	CACDTLLGDTEKLIF
TRDV2	medium-sized	TRDJ1	TRDD3	TGTGCCTGTGTGGGACTGGGGGTCCACACCGATAAACTCATCTTT	CACVGLGVHTDKLIF
TRDV2	-	TRDJ1	TRDD3	TGTGCCTGTGACCGACTGGGGGACCCGACATACACCGATAAACTCATCTTT	CACDRLGDPTYTDKLIF
TRDV2	-	TRDJ1	TRDD3	TGTGCCTGTGACGTACTGGGGGATACGCGGGGGGCCACCGATAAACTCATCTTT	CACDVLGDTRGATDKLIF
TRDV2	medium-sized	TRDJ1	-	TGTGCCTGTAGTCCCCTATCTGGGGATCTCGATAAACTCATCTTT	CACSPLSGDLDKLIF
TRDV2	few	TRDJ3	-	TGTGCCTGTGACTATGCCACCCGGGACACCCGACAGATGTTTTTC	CACDYATRDTRQMFF
TRDV2	-	TRDJ1	-	TGTGCCTGTGACACGGTGGGAGGGAAAAGCCACACCGATAAACTCATCTTT	CACDTVGGKSHTDKLIF
TRAV29/DV5	-	TRDJ1	-	TGTGCAGCAAGCGCTGGAGGGCCCTACTCTCTGGGTTCCAAACTCATCTTT	CAASAGGPYSLGSKLIF
TRDV2	medium-sized	TRDJ1	TRDD3	TGTGCCTGTGACGCAGTTCCCACGGTCGTACTGGGGGATGCCGATAAACTCATCTTT	CACDAVPTVVLGDADKLIF
TRDV2	medium-sized	TRDJ3	TRDD3	TGTGCCTGTGACTCGATTATACTGGGGGATACGGAAGAGCCCTGGGACACCCGACAGATGTTTTTC	CACDSIILGDTEEPWDTRQMFF
TRDV2	-	TRDJ1	TRDD3	TGTGCCTGTGACACGGTACTGGGGGATACCTACACCGATAAACTCATCTTT	CACDTVLGDTYTDKLIF
TRDV2	few	TRDJ3	TRDD3	TGTGCCTGTGACGCCTTACTGGGGGATACGCGACCCACCTGGGACACCCGACAGATGTTTTTC	CACDALLGDTRPTWDTRQMFF
TRDV2	-	TRDJ1	-	TGTGCCTGTGACCCCTTGGGGCTCAACACCGATAAACTCATCTTT	CACDPLGLNTDKLIF
TRDV2	few	TRDJ1	-	TGTGCCTGTGACACTCTACTTCCGGAAGCCGATAAACTCATCTTT	CACDTLLPEADKLIF
TRDV2	medium-sized	TRDJ1	TRDD3	TGTGCCTGTGACGTACTGGGGTCCCCATCCGATAAACTCATCTTT	CACDVLGSPSDKLIF
TRDV2	medium-sized	TRDJ1	-	TGTGCCTGTGACCCAGCCGGAAGGGTCACCGATAAACTCATCTTT	CACDPAGRVTDKLIF
TRDV1	many	TRDJ1	-	TGTGCTCTTGGGGAACTAGATTCTCTGGGACCCCACCGCTTTTACACCGATAAACTCATCTTT	CALGELDSLGPHRFYTDKLIF
TRDV2	large	TRDJ1	TRDD3	TGTGCCTGTGACACTCTGGGGGAGCCCACCGATAAACTCATCTTT	CACDTLGEPTDKLIF
TRDV2	few	TRDJ1	TRDD3	TGTGCCTGTGACACCGTCGCTGGAACTGGGGGATACGCGTGGAAACTCATCTTT	CACDTVAGTGGYAWKLIF
TRDV2	few	TRDJ1	TRDD3	TGTGCCTGTGACACCGTTGAGGTCCTGGGGGATACGCCGTCTGGCGATAAACTCATCTTT	CACDTVEVLGDTPSGDKLIF
TRDV2	few	TRDJ1	TRDD3	TGTGCCTGTGACAGTCTGGGGGGCCGCCTCGATAAACTCATCTTT	CACDSLGGRLDKLIF
TRDV2	medium-sized	TRDJ1	TRDD3	TGTGCCTGTGACCCTGTCACGCGGGGGGATACGCGAAATAAACTCATCTTT	CACDPVTRGDTRNKLIF
TRDV2	-	TRDJ1	TRDD3	TGTGCCTGTGACAGTGTGGGGGATCCGTTCCCGTACACCGATAAACTCATCTTT	CACDSVGDPFPYTDKLIF
TRDV2	few	TRDJ1	TRDD3	TGTGCCTGTGACATACTGGGGGATACACGTGCTGGGGACACCGATAAACTCATCTTT	CACDILGDTRAGDTDKLIF
TRDV2	few	TRDJ1	TRDD3	TGTGCCTGTGACACTCTTCGTACTGGGGGCCTTCACACCGATAAACTCATCTTT	CACDTLRTGGLHTDKLIF
TRDV2	many	TRDJ3	TRDD3	TGTGCCTGTGACAGTGTACTGGGGGATAAGGGGGACACCCGACAGATGTTTTTC	CACDSVLGDKGDTRQMFF
TRDV2	-	TRDJ1	-	TGTGCCTGTGATGGGGTCAACACCGATAAACTCATCTTT	CACDGVNTDKLIF
TRDV2	large	TRDJ1	TRDD3	TGTGCCTGTGACACCCTTACTGGGGGTTCGTACACCGATAAACTCATCTTT	CACDTLTGGSYTDKLIF
TRDV2	medium-sized	TRDJ1	TRDD3	TGTGCCTGTGACATCTTGACTCTGGGATACGAGTACACCGATAAACTCATCTTT	CACDILTLGYEYTDKLIF
TRDV2	-	TRDJ3	TRDD3	TGTGCCTGTGACACCTTACTGGGGGATACGCCGGAAGAAACCTCCTGGGACATCCGACAGATGTTTTTC	CACDTLLGDTPEETSWDIRQMFF
TRDV2	-	TRDJ1	TRDD3	TGTGCCTGTGACACCCTAACTGGGGGACATCAACGTAAGCTCAAACTCATCTTT	CACDTLTGGHQRKLKLIF